The clone carrying this TCR beta chain was seen repeatedly, ten times or more. All patients picked for sequencing had shown, by flow cytometry, an expansion of CD8+CD57+ cells. V was trimmed by 5 bases and J by 9 bases, leaving 13 bases between them. This CDR3 has 13 residues. Germline V CDR1 and CDR2: SEHNR, FQNEAQ (reference sequence). This sample stems from a study of CD8+CD57+ T cells in acquired aplastic anemia. Study at large: Sorted CD4+ and CD8+ cells gave a mean 3.2 ug DNA, range roughly 0.2 to 27.4 ug.

Template material for TCR beta VDJ and CDR3 profiling consisted of genomic DNA. MiXCR, run by TCRdb on the reads, gives a single entry per CDR3 protein. This table holds approximately 58,000 distinct CDR3 sequences, about 56% found once. Material: sorted CD4+, CD8+, or CD8+CD57+ T cells (not recorded which) from PBMCs. The chain links TRBV7-9 to TRBJ2-2; D not certain. The clonotype originates from a human donor with aplastic anemia. CDR3 loop: CASSPPDERELFF. In nucleotides, the CDR3 is TGTGCCAGCAGCCCCCCAGACGAAAGGGAGCTGTTTTTT.